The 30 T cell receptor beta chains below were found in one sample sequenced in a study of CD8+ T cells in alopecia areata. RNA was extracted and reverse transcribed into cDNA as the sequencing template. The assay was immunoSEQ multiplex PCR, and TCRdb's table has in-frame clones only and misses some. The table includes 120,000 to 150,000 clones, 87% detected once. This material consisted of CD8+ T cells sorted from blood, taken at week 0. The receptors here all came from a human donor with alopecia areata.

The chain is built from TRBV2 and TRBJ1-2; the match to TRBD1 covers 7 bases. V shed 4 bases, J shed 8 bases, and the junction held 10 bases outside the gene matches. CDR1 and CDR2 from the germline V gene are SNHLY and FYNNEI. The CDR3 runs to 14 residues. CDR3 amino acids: CASSGGNRGWGYTF. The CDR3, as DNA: TGTGCCAGCAGTGGCGGAAACAGGGGATGGGGCTACACCTTC.

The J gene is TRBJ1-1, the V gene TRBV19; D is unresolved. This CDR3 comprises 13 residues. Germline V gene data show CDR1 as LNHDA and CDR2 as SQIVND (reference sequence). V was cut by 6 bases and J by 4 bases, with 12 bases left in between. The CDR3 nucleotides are TGTGCCAGTAGCTTGGGAAGCGGCACTGAAGCTTTCTTT. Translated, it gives CASSLGSGTEAFF.

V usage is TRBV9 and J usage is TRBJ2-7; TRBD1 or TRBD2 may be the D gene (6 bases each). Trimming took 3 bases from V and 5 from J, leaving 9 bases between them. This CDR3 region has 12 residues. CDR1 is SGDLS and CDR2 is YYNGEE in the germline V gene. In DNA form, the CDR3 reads TGTGCCAGCAGCGCGGGGGCCAACGAGCAGTACTTC. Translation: CASSAGANEQYF. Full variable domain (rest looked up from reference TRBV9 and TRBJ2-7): DSGVTQTPKHLITATGQRVTLRCSPRSGDLSVYWYQQSLDQGLQFLIQYYNGEERAKGNILERFSAQQFPDLHSELNLSSLELGDSALYFCASSAGANEQYFGPGTRLTVT.

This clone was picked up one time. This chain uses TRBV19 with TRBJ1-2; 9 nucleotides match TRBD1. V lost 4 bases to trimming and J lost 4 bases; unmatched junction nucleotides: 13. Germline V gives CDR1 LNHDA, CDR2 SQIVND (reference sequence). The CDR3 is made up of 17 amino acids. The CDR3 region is CASSTGTGSPRGYGYTF. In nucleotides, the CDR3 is TGTGCCAGTAGTACCGGGACAGGGTCCCCCCGTGGCTATGGCTACACCTTC. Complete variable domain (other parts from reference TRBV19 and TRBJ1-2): DGGITQSPKYLFRKEGQNVTLSCEQNLNHDAMYWYRQDPGQGLRLIYYSQIVNDFQKGDIAEGYSVSREKKESFPLTVTSAQKNPTAFYLCASSTGTGSPRGYGYTFGSGTRLTVV.

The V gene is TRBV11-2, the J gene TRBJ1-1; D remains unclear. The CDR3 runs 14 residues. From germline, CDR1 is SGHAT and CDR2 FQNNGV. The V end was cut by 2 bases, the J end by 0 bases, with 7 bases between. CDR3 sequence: CASSLNTLNTEAFF. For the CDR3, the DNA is TGTGCCAGCAGCTTAAACACGTTGAACACTGAAGCTTTCTTT.

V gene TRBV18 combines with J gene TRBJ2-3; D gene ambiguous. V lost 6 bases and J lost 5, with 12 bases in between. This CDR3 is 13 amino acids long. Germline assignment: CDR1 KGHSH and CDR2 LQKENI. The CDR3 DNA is TGTGCCAGCTCGAAACTTAGGCGAGATACGCAGTATTTT. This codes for CASSKLRRDTQYF.

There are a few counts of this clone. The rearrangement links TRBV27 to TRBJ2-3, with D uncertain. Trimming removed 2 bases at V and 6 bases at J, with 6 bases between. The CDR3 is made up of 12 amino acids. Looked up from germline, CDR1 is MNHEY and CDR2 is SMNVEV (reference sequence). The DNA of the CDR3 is TGTGCCAGCAGTTTAAACGGGGATACGCAGTATTTT. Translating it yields CASSLNGDTQYF.

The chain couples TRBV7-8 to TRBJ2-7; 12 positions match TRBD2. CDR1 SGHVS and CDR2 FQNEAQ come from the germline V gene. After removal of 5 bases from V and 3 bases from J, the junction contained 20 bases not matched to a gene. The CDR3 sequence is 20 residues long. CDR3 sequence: CASSTRLAGERGLYFYEQYF. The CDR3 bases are TGTGCCAGCAGCACCAGACTAGCGGGAGAGCGAGGGCTTTATTTCTACGAGCAGTACTTC.

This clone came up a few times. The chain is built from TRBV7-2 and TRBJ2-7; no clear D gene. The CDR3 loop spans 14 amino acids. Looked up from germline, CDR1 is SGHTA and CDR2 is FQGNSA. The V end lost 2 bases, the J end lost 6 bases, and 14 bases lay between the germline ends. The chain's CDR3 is CASSLNLIPREQYF. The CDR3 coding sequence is TGTGCCAGCAGCTTAAACCTAATTCCCCGCGAGCAGTACTTC.

DNA for the CDR3: TGCGCCAGCAGTCAATCGTATGGTGGACCACCATCGCGCAATGAGCAGTTCTTC. Encoded protein: CASSQSYGGPPSRNEQFF. This sequence joins TRBV23-1 and TRBJ2-1; no reliable D call. TRBV23-1 is noted as an ORF with a role that remains uncertain. The CDR3 consists of 18 residues. V was trimmed by 0 bases and J by 6 bases, leaving 21 bases between them.

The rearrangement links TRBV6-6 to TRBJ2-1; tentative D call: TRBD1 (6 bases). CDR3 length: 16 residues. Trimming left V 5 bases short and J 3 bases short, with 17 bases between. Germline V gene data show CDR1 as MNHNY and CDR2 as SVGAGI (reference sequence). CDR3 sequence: CASSQDRQAFYNEQFF. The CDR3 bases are TGTGCCAGCAGTCAAGACCGACAGGCCTTCTACAATGAGCAGTTCTTC.

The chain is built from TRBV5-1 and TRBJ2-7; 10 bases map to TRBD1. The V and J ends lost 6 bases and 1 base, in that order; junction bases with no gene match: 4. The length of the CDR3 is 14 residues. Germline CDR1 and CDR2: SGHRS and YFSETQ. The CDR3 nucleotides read TGCGCCAGCACCGACAGGGGGCTATCCTACGAGCAGTACTTC. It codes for CASTDRGLSYEQYF.

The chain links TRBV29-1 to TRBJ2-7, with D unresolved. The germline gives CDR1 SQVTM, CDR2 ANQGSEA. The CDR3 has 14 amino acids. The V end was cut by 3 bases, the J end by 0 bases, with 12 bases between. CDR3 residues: CSVEVKGSSYEQYF. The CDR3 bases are TGCAGCGTTGAGGTTAAGGGAAGCTCCTACGAGCAGTACTTC.

CDR3 DNA sequence: TGTGCCAGCAGTTATCAGGGAGTTTCGGTTGGCTACACCTTC. This encodes CASSYQGVSVGYTF. J is TRBJ1-2 and V is TRBV6-1; D perhaps matches TRBD1 (5 bases). Germline CDR1 and CDR2: MNHNS and SASEGT. V lost 5 bases, J lost 7 bases, and 17 bases lay in between. The CDR3 extends over 14 amino acids.

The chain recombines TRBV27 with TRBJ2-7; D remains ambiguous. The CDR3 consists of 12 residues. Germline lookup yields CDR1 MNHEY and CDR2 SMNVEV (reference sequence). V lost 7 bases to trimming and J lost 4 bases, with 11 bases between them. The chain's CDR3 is CASTPGSYEQYF. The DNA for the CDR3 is TGTGCCAGCACCCCCGGATCATACGAGCAGTACTTC.

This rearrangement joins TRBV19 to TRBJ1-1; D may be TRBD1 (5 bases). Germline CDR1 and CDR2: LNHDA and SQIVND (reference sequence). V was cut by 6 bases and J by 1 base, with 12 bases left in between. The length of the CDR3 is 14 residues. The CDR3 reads CASSTGTANTEAFF. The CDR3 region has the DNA TGTGCCAGTAGCACCGGGACGGCGAACACTGAAGCTTTCTTT.

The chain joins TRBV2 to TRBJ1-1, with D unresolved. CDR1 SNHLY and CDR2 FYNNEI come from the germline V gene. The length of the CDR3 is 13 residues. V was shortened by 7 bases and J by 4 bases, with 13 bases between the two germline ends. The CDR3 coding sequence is TGTGCCAGCACCAACCCCGGCGGCACTGAAGCTTTCTTT. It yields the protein CASTNPGGTEAFF.

The CDR3 region has the DNA TGTGCCAGCAGCTTAGGGGTTGCCAAAAACATTCAGTACTTC. Translating it yields CASSLGVAKNIQYF. The chain joins TRBV11-2 to TRBJ2-4; D unclear. Deletions cut 1 base from V and 1 base from J, with 5 bases between. The CDR3 is made up of 14 amino acids. Germline V gene sequence: CDR1 SGHAT, CDR2 FQNNGV.

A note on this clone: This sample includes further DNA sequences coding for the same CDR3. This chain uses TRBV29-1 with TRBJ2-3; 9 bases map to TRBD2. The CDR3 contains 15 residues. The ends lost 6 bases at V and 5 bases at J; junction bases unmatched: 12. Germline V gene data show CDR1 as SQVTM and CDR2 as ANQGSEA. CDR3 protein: CSVSTSGGPEDTQYF. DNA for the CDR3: TGCAGCGTCTCGACCAGCGGGGGGCCTGAAGATACGCAGTATTTT.

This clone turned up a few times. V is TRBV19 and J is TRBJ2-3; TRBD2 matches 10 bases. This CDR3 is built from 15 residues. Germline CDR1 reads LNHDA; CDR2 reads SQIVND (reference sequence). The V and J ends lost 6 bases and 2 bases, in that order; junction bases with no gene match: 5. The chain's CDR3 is CASSGLAVDTDTQYF. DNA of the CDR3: TGTGCCAGTAGCGGACTAGCGGTCGACACAGATACGCAGTATTTT.

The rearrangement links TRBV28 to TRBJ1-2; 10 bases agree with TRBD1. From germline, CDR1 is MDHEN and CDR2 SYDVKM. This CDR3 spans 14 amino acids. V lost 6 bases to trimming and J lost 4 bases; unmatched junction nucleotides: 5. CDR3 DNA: TGTGCCAGCAGAGGACAGGGGGTTGGCTATGGCTACACCTTC. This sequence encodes CASRGQGVGYGYTF.

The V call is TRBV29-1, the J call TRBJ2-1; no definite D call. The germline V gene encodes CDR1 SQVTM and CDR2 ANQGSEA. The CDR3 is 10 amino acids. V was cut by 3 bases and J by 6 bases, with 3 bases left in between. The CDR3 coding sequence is TGCAGCGTTGAGGTCAATGAGCAGTTCTTC. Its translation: CSVEVNEQFF.

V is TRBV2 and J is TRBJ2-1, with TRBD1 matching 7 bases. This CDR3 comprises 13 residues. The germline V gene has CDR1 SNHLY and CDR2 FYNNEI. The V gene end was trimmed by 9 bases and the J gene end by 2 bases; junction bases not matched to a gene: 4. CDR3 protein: CARRQGPYNEQFF. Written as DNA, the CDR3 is TGTGCCAGGCGACAGGGACCCTACAATGAGCAGTTCTTC.

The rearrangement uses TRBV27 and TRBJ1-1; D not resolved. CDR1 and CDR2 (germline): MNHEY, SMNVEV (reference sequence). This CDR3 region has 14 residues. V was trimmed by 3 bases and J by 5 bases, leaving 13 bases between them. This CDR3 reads CASSLADIRTEAFF. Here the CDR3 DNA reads TGTGCCAGCAGTTTGGCTGACATAAGGACTGAAGCTTTCTTT.

CDR3: CASSQRPAFGRSNKLPGEPQHF. In DNA form, the CDR3 reads TGCGCCAGCAGTCAACGGCCTGCCTTTGGGAGGTCGAATAAGTTACCGGGAGAGCCCCAGCATTTT. The rearrangement uses TRBV23-1 and TRBJ1-5; no clear D. TRBV23-1 is given ORF status, its function remaining uncertain. The V end lost 2 bases, the J end lost 8 bases, and 37 bases lay between the germline ends. CDR3 size: 22 residues.

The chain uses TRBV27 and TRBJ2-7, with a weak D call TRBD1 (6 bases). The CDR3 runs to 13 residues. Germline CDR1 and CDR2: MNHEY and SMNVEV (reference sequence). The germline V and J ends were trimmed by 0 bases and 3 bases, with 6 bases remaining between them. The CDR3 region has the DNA TGTGCCAGCAGTTTATCGGACAGCTACGAGCAGTACTTC. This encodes CASSLSDSYEQYF.

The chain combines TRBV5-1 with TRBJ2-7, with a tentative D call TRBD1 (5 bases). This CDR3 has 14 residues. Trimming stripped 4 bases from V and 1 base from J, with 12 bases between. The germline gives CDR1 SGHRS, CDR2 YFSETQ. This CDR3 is CASSGAGKSYEQYF. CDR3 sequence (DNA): TGCGCCAGCAGCGGCGCAGGGAAGTCCTACGAGCAGTACTTC. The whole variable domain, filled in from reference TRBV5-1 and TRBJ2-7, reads KAGVTQTPRYLIKTRGQQVTLSCSPISGHRSVSWYQQTPGQGLQFLFEYFSETQRNKGNFPGRFSGRQFSNSRSEMNVSTLELGDSALYLCASSGAGKSYEQYFGPGTRLTVT.

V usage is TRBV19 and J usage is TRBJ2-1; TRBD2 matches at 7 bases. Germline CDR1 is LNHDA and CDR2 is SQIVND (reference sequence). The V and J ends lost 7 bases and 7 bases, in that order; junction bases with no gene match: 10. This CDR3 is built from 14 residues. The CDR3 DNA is TGTGCCAGTACCGGGGCGGGAGTTTTTAATGAGCAGTTCTTC. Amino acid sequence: CASTGAGVFNEQFF. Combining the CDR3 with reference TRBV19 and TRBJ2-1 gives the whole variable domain DGGITQSPKYLFRKEGQNVTLSCEQNLNHDAMYWYRQDPGQGLRLIYYSQIVNDFQKGDIAEGYSVSREKKESFPLTVTSAQKNPTAFYLCASTGAGVFNEQFFGPGTRLTVL.

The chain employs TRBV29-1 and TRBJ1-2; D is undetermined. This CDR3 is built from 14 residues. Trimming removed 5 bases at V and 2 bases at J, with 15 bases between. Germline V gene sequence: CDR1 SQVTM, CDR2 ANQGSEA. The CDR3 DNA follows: TGCAGCGTTACACCGAACACATTGAACTATGGCTACACCTTC. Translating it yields CSVTPNTLNYGYTF.

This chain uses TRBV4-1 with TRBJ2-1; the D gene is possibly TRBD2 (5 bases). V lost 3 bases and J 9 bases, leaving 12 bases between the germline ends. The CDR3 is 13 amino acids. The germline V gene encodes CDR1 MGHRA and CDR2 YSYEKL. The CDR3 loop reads CASSQATGSEQFF. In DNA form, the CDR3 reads TGCGCCAGCAGCCAGGCGACGGGATCTGAGCAGTTCTTC.